What follows are 10 T cell receptor beta chains derived from one specimen sequenced in a study of shared clonotypes between healthy human individuals (dated by TCRdb to between 2020 and 2021). The method was the immunoSEQ multiplex PCR assay. TCRdb obtained this table from immuneACCESS and retained in-frame rearrangements with V and J assigned. These tables miss some clones; where compared with another copy, unresolved V genes account for less than half of the shortfall, and the remainder is unexplained. Recorded for this sample are about 1 million clones; approximately 70% of them occurred a single time. Of the sample, around 1.4% falls within the top ten clones. Sequencing input: memory CD4+ T cells sorted from blood. The meaning of the sample's cell subset or site label: CD45RA-negative fraction. The receptors derive from a man aged 18 to 29 in good health.

The chain employs TRBV7-3 and TRBJ2-1; no clear D. Between the trimmed V and J ends, which lost 0 bases and 0 bases, there was a span of 6 bases. Per the germline V gene, CDR1 is SGHTA and CDR2 is FQGTGA. There are 15 residues in the CDR3. The CDR3 DNA reads as TGTGCCAGCAGCTTAACCGGCAGCTCCTACAATGAGCAGTTCTTC. Encoded protein: CASSLTGSSYNEQFF.

CDR3 region: CASSEGPISHEQFF. The CDR3 DNA sequence: TGTGCCAGCAGTGAGGGGCCCATTAGTCATGAGCAGTTCTTC. V usage is TRBV6-1 and J usage is TRBJ2-1; D may be TRBD1 (5 bases). V was shortened by 3 bases and J by 8 bases, with 14 bases between the two germline ends. Germline V CDR1 and CDR2: MNHNS, SASEGT. The CDR3 has 14 residues.

The genes are TRBV4-1 and TRBJ1-1, with a tentative D call TRBD1 (5 bases). Germline CDR1 MGHRA, CDR2 YSYEKL. V was shortened by 0 bases and J by 3 bases, with 17 bases between the two germline ends. This CDR3 comprises 17 residues. The DNA of the CDR3 is TGCGCCAGCAGCCAAGATCGGACACAGTACAGTTACACTGAAGCTTTCTTT. Translated, it gives CASSQDRTQYSYTEAFF.

The genes are TRBV5-1 and TRBJ2-1; D is possibly TRBD2 (7 bases). Per germline, CDR1 SGHRS and CDR2 YFSETQ. The length of the CDR3 is 15 residues. The V gene lost 4 bases and the J gene lost 4 bases, with 15 bases spanning the gap. The CDR3 coding sequence is TGCGCCAGCAGCGCTGGGGGGGCCCAGTACAATGAGCAGTTCTTC. This translates into CASSAGGAQYNEQFF.

V gene TRBV6-1 combines with J gene TRBJ2-7; tentative D call: TRBD1 (6 bases). V was clipped by 1 base and J by 3 bases, with 13 bases between them. CDR1 is MNHNS, CDR2 SASEGT, per germline. The CDR3 covers 15 residues. The CDR3 coding sequence is TGTGCCAGCAGTGAAGGGGCGACAGGTCTCTACGAGCAGTACTTC. Amino acid sequence: CASSEGATGLYEQYF.

The chain couples TRBV6-6 to TRBJ1-1; D remains unclear. Germline CDR1 and CDR2: MNHNY and SVGAGI (reference sequence). Trimming removed 6 bases at V and 12 bases at J, with 17 bases between. The CDR3 contains 12 residues. CDR3 in amino acids: CASSSMYGSSFF. The CDR3 coding sequence is TGTGCCAGCAGCTCGATGTACGGCTCGTCTTTCTTT.

This chain joins TRBV5-1 and TRBJ1-5; TRBD1 might be the D (6 bases). The CDR3 totals 15 residues. V was pared by 3 bases and J by 4 bases, with 14 bases between. The germline V gene encodes CDR1 SGHRS and CDR2 YFSETQ. The CDR3 spells CASSSEGRGNQPQHF. CDR3 DNA: TGCGCCAGCAGCTCCGAGGGCAGGGGTAATCAGCCCCAGCATTTT.

V usage is TRBV2 and J usage is TRBJ1-1; D uncertain. The CDR3 consists of 12 residues. Germline V lookup: CDR1 SNHLY, CDR2 FYNNEI. Trimming left V 2 bases short and J 8 bases short, with 9 bases between. The DNA for the CDR3 is TGTGCCAGCAGTGAATTAACCGTAGAAGCTTTCTTT. The encoded protein is CASSELTVEAFF.

This clone was seen only a few times. The chain carries TRBV5-1 and TRBJ2-5, with 7 bases that match TRBD2. Germline V gene data show CDR1 as SGHRS and CDR2 as YFSETQ. The CDR3 totals 16 residues. Trimming removed 2 bases from V and 2 bases from J; junction bases left unmatched: 9. The CDR3 here is CASSLRSGVGQETQYF. The CDR3 DNA reads as TGCGCCAGCAGCTTAAGGAGCGGGGTCGGGCAAGAGACCCAGTACTTC.

This rearrangement joins TRBV28 to TRBJ1-3; tentatively, D is TRBD1 (5 bases). V was clipped by 10 bases and J by 8 bases, with 15 bases between them. The CDR3 contains 12 residues. The germline V gene has CDR1 MDHEN and CDR2 SYDVKM. The CDR3 region is CATRLGGDTIYF. The DNA for the CDR3 is TGTGCCACCCGTTTGGGGGGAGACACCATATATTTT.